This TCR beta chain was recorded in a study of vaccination effects on CD4 cells after COVID-19. Study background: BNT162b2 vaccine or mRNA-1273 vaccine was given to participants in two doses. Study findings and constraints: Early post-infection timepoints were absent, and convalescent patients were few.

Using viral peptide pools, the ViraFEST assay grew out antigen-specific CD4+ T cells prior to sequencing. The culture ran for approximately nine days before CD4+ T cells were isolated. Nucleocapsid antibodies stayed negative before and after vaccination, showing no earlier SARS-CoV-2 infection. Replacing half the medium with IL-2 medium was done on days 3 and 7. Produced via immunoSEQ multiplex PCR; TCRdb's table is partial and in-frame only. The sample holds fewer than 25,000 clones, 60% to 75% seen once. J gave up 0 bases and V 3 bases, and 8 bases lay outside the gene matches. Looked up from germline, CDR1 is WSHSY and CDR2 is SAAADI. The CDR3 totals 16 residues. This clone came up a few times. Its matching antigen is unknown.

This rearrangement joins TRBV10-2 to TRBJ2-7; 7 bases are shared with TRBD1. This material consisted of CD4+ T cells from PBMCs cultured with HCoV-OC43 spike peptides, taken before COVID-19 vaccination. Subset noted: HCoV-OC43 spike overlapping peptide pool stimulation. This TCR was sampled from a human donor who received a COVID-19 vaccine. As DNA, the CDR3 is TGCGCCAGCAGTGATTCCGGGACAGTGAGCTCCTACGAGCAGTACTTC. It translates to CASSDSGTVSSYEQYF.